These 27 T cell receptor beta chains came from one sample sequenced in a study of CD4 and CD8 cells across lung adenocarcinoma regions. TCRdb called the PCR reads again in MiXCR, with one record for every CDR3 protein. The table has roughly 20,000 distinct CDR3 sequences, around half seen once. Sequencing input: CD8+ T cells from the center of a lung tumor. These receptors were collected from a female donor with lung adenocarcinoma. The CD4 and CD8 labels of this study may be unreliable.

Only a few counts were recorded for this clonotype. The chain couples TRBV10-2 to TRBJ2-1; D gene uncertain. The DNA matches TRBJ2-7 better at its end, which makes the J call doubtful. From germline, CDR1 is WSHSY and CDR2 SAAADI. CDR3 size: 14 residues. CDR3 nucleotide sequence: TGCGCCAGCAGTGAGTCGAGCATGGTCCACGAGCAGTACTTC. Protein product: CASSESSMVHEQYF.

On this clonotype itself: One junction end does not reproduce the germline sequence, and a read error may be involved. The chain joins TRBV30 to TRBJ2-7, with a weak D call TRBD1 (5 bases). The CDR3 is 12 residues long. Germline V gene lookup returns CDR1 GTSNPN and CDR2 SVGIG (reference sequence). In nucleotides, the CDR3 is TGTGCCTGGAGCCAGGGCTCCTACGAACAGTACTTC. It yields the protein CAWSQGSYEQYF. Looking up the rest from reference TRBV30 and TRBJ2-7 gives the full variable domain: SQTIHQWPATLVQPVGSPLSLECTVEGTSNPNLYWYRQAAGRGLQLLFYSVGIGQISSEVPQNLSASRPQDRQFILSSKKLLLSDSGFYLCAWSQGSYEQYFGPGTRLTVT.

The V gene is TRBV6-1, the J gene TRBJ2-2; possible D gene TRBD2, 6 bases. With the DNA end fitting TRBJ2-3 better, the J assignment may be wrong. CDR1 and CDR2 (germline): MNHNS, SASEGT. CDR3 length: 15 amino acids. The CDR3 loop reads CASKTGDSNTEEQYF. The CDR3 bases are TGTGCCAGCAAGACGGGAGATTCGAACACAGAGGAGCAGTATTTT.

By its share, this clonotype is medium-sized (0.01 to 0.1%). The V call is TRBV10-2, the J call TRBJ2-5, with TRBD1 matching over 7 bases. Per germline, CDR1 WSHSY and CDR2 SAAADI. J was trimmed by 3 bases and V by 6 bases; bases with no gene match: 7. The CDR3 extends over 14 amino acids. The CDR3 loop reads CASSRPDRKETQYF. CDR3 coding DNA: TGCGCCAGCAGCAGACCGGACAGGAAAGAGACCCAGTACTTC.

This clonotype is deemed medium-sized. The chain links TRBV6-1 to TRBJ1-1, with 8 positions matching TRBD1. The V and J ends lost 6 bases and 1 base, in that order; junction bases with no gene match: 1. CDR1 is MNHNS, CDR2 SASEGT, per germline. This CDR3 contains 13 residues. CDR3 sequence: CASRGTGNTEAFF. CDR3 in DNA: TGTGCCAGCAGGGGGACAGGGAACACTGAAGCTTTCTTT.

This clonotype was recorded many times. The V call is TRBV7-2, the J call TRBJ2-5; D ambiguous. CDR1 is SGHTA, CDR2 FQGNSA, per germline. Trimming pared 4 bases from V and 3 bases from J, leaving 15 bases between. The CDR3 runs to 15 residues. The CDR3 coding sequence is TGTGCCAGCAGCTCCGGAGTGCAGAGGAAAGAGACCCAGTACTTC. It specifies CASSSGVQRKETQYF.

As to this clonotype: A read error may account for a junction end that differs from germline. The chain links TRBV6-1 to TRBJ2-3, with D possibly being TRBD2 (7 bases). The CDR3 runs to 16 residues. Per the germline V gene, CDR1 is MNHNS and CDR2 is SASEGT. In nucleotides, the CDR3 is TGTGCCAGCAGTGACGCGGGGGTGGGGGCCACAGATACTCAGTATTTT. The encoded protein is CASSDAGVGATDTQYF.

This clonotype is categorized as medium-sized. The chain couples TRBV6-1 to TRBJ2-5; D unresolved. Trimming removed 3 bases at V and 5 bases at J, with 7 bases between. This CDR3 spans 12 amino acids. Per the germline V gene, CDR1 is MNHNS and CDR2 is SASEGT. The CDR3, as DNA: TGTGCCAGCAGTGATCAGGTGGAGACCCAGTACTTC. It translates to CASSDQVETQYF.

The chain recombines TRBV6-5 with TRBJ2-2; D call uncertain. CDR3 size: 16 residues. Trimming pared 0 bases from V and 4 bases from J, leaving 12 bases between. Germline CDR1 is MNHEY and CDR2 is SVGAGI. The CDR3 coding sequence is TGTGCCAGCAGTTACTCGACGCTCCTTGTCACCGGGGAGCTGTTTTTT. It is translated as CASSYSTLLVTGELFF.

About this clonotype: A much larger clone sits a single nucleotide away, making a read error possible. The chain employs TRBV6-1 and TRBJ2-4; 9 nucleotides agree with TRBD2. From germline, CDR1 is MNHNS and CDR2 SASEGT. The CDR3 loop spans 16 amino acids. V shed 3 bases, J shed 13 bases, and the junction held 16 bases outside the gene matches. CDR3: CASSDPAGGGYNEQYF. The CDR3, as DNA: TGTGCCAGCAGTGATCCAGCGGGGGGCGGTTACAATGAGCAGTACTTC.

This clonotype has a handful of counts. V and J are TRBV4-1 and TRBJ2-7, with TRBD2 matching 10 bases. Germline V lookup: CDR1 MGHRA, CDR2 YSYEKL. V shed 1 base, J shed 5 bases, and the junction held 11 bases outside the gene matches. The CDR3 loop spans 17 amino acids. CDR3 coding DNA: TGCGCCAGCAGCCAAGCAGTACGGGCTAGCGGGAGTAACGAGCAGTACTTC. Residues: CASSQAVRASGSNEQYF.

This clonotype was seen more than once but under ten times. The chain carries TRBV6-5 and TRBJ2-1; D unresolved. CDR1 is MNHEY and CDR2 is SVGAGI in the germline V gene. CDR3 length: 16 amino acids. V was pared by 4 bases and J by 4 bases, with 17 bases between. CDR3 in DNA: TGTGCCAGCAGTTCAACCAGGCTGCCAAATTACAATGAGCAGTTCTTC. This translates into CASSSTRLPNYNEQFF.

The chain is built from TRBV7-2 and TRBJ2-3; tentative D call: TRBD2 (7 bases). Judging by the DNA end, TRBJ2-7 fits better; the J call may be wrong. Per germline, CDR1 SGHTA and CDR2 FQGNSA. This CDR3 contains 15 residues. The CDR3, as DNA: TGTGGCGGGGGCTTAGGACGTCGGGACCCAGATACGCAGTACTTC. This encodes CGGGLGRRDPDTQYF.

This clonotype was recorded a few times. V is TRBV6-1 and J is TRBJ2-1; 9 nucleotides match TRBD1. V was clipped by 4 bases and J by 6 bases; unmatched bases: 7. Germline CDR1 and CDR2: MNHNS and SASEGT. The CDR3 extends over 15 amino acids. CDR3 bases: TGTGCCAGCAGTGGCCCCGGGACAGGGCCCAATGAGCAGTTCTTC. Residues: CASSGPGTGPNEQFF.

In its sample, this clonotype was seen many times. V usage is TRBV11-2 and J usage is TRBJ2-1, with TRBD2 identical over 7 bases. Gene TRBJ2-7 matches the end of the DNA better, so the J call may be wrong. This CDR3 region has 13 residues. CDR1 and CDR2 from the germline V gene are SGHAT and FQNNGV. The CDR3 protein is CASSSREFYEQYF. CDR3 coding DNA: TGTGCCAGCAGCTCGCGGGAGTTCTACGAGCAGTACTTC.

This clonotype was counted only a few times. The V gene is TRBV6-1, the J gene TRBJ2-1; 10 nucleotides align to TRBD2. The last part of the DNA fits TRBJ2-7 better; the J call may be wrong. This CDR3 region has 15 residues. CDR1 is MNHNS, CDR2 SASEGT, per germline. The CDR3 region is CASSEGLAILPEQYF. CDR3 coding DNA: TGTGCCAGCAGTGAGGGACTAGCGATTCTTCCGGAGCAGTACTTC.

This clonotype was found many times. The V gene is TRBV10-2, the J gene TRBJ1-1; unclear D gene. This CDR3 region has 13 residues. Trimming removed 5 bases at V and 1 base at J, with 8 bases between. Germline lookup yields CDR1 WSHSY and CDR2 SAAADI. Here the CDR3 DNA reads TGCGCCAGCAGTAGAAACACGAACACTGAAGCTTTCTTT. As protein: CASSRNTNTEAFF.

The chain employs TRBV7-6 and TRBJ2-3, with 7 bases aligning to TRBD2. The V segment lost 4 bases and the J segment 2 bases; nucleotides outside the gene matches: 9. Germline loops: CDR1 SGHVS, CDR2 FNYEAQ. This CDR3 has 16 residues. CDR3 residues: CASSSPHAGVTDTQYF. CDR3 in DNA: TGTGCCAGCAGCTCCCCACACGCGGGGGTCACAGATACGCAGTATTTT.

The genes are TRBV10-3 and TRBJ2-1; D is unresolved. The CDR3 loop spans 14 amino acids. Germline lookup yields CDR1 ENHRY and CDR2 SYGVKD. Trimming removed 4 bases from V and 0 bases from J, with 7 bases in between. The CDR3 coding sequence is TGTGCCATCAGTGTACCGAGCTCCTACAATGAGCAGTTCTTC. Translation gives CAISVPSSYNEQFF.

This clonotype was found a few times. Just one base apart from a much larger clone, this may be a read error. The chain uses TRBV25-1 and TRBJ2-3; D might be TRBD1 (5 bases). TRBJ2-7 matches the DNA end more closely, so the J call is doubtful. Germline CDR1 is MGHDK and CDR2 is SYGVNS. CDR3 length equals 16 residues. DNA for the CDR3: TGTGCCAGCAGTGAATGGGGCAGTGGTGGGTTCGATGAGCAGTACTTC. It yields the protein CASSEWGSGGFDEQYF.

The chain couples TRBV27 to TRBJ2-5; 7 positions agree with TRBD2. V lost 8 bases and J lost 2; bases outside the gene matches: 17. The length of the CDR3 is 17 residues. The germline gives CDR1 MNHEY, CDR2 SMNVEV (reference sequence). CDR3 in amino acids: CASGGGGGGVGQETQYF. In DNA, the CDR3 is TGTGCCAGCGGGGGGGGGGGGGGGGGGGTGGGACAAGAGACCCAGTACTTC.

This clonotype qualifies as medium-sized (0.01 to 0.1%). This sequence joins TRBV6-1 and TRBJ2-2, with D maybe TRBD2 (5 bases). The CDR3 extends over 15 amino acids. Germline CDR1 is MNHNS and CDR2 is SASEGT. Trimming pared 7 bases from V and 4 bases from J, leaving 16 bases between. CDR3 residues: CASNNRLAGTGELFF. CDR3 in DNA: TGTGCCAGCAACAATCGGCTAGCAGGCACCGGGGAGCTGTTTTTT.

V is TRBV6-1 and J is TRBJ2-2; 7 bases fit TRBD2. The germline CDR1 and CDR2 sequences are MNHNS and SASEGT. This CDR3 is 15 amino acids long. J gave up 16 bases and V 6 bases, and 20 bases lay outside the gene matches. Here the CDR3 DNA reads TGTGCCAGCAGCGGCCTAGCGGTGAGCACAGGTACGCAGTTTTTT. Translation gives CASSGLAVSTGTQFF.

The chain couples TRBV7-2 to TRBJ2-2; maybe TRBD1 (5 bases). The CDR3 consists of 15 residues. Trimming took 1 base from V and 0 from J, leaving 6 bases between them. Germline V lookup: CDR1 SGHTA, CDR2 FQGNSA. The CDR3 sequence: CASSLVQANTGELFF. Here the CDR3 DNA reads TGTGCCAGCAGCTTAGTACAGGCGAACACCGGGGAGCTGTTTTTT.

This clonotype has only one observation. The chain is built from TRBV4-1 and TRBJ1-1, with 7 positions matching TRBD1. Germline V gene data show CDR1 as MGHRA and CDR2 as YSYEKL. Trimming took 1 base from V and 0 from J; bases not matched to a gene: 8. CDR3 length: 17 residues. CDR3 loop: CASSQGAEQGMNTEAFF. As DNA, the CDR3 is TGCGCCAGCAGCCAAGGGGCAGAACAGGGGATGAACACTGAAGCTTTCTTT.

J is TRBJ2-1 and V is TRBV9; TRBD2 agrees at 14 bases. The CDR3 has 20 residues. CDR1 SGDLS and CDR2 YYNGEE come from the germline V gene. The V segment lost 0 bases and the J segment 4 bases; nucleotides outside the gene matches: 12. CDR3 DNA: TGTGCCAGCAGCGTAGAGGGACTAGCGGGAGATTCCGTAGGTTACAATGAGCAGTTCTTC. Protein: CASSVEGLAGDSVGYNEQFF.

The chain recombines TRBV28 with TRBJ2-3, with D perhaps TRBD1 or TRBD2 (6 bases each). The DNA end favors TRBJ2-7, so the J call may be wrong. This CDR3 contains 16 residues. Germline V gene sequence: CDR1 MDHEN, CDR2 SYDVKM. The CDR3 region is CASRGDGGRAKDTQYF. CDR3 coding DNA: TGTGCCAGCAGGGGGGACGGGGGCCGCGCCAAAGATACGCAGTACTTC.